This T cell receptor beta chain was recorded in a study of blood T cell repertoires in COVID-19. Germline V gene data show CDR1 as KGHDR and CDR2 as SFDVKD. J lost 3 bases, V lost 9 bases, and 2 bases had no gene match. This CDR3 comprises 13 residues. In the authors' workflow: Amplifying reference gene primers gave estimates of nucleated cell counts. Method: immunoSEQ multiplex PCR; TCRdb's copy keeps in-frame clones and lacks some. For V, J and clone size, that table is used; D and trimming come from the DNA. The data hold 490,000 or so clones, with 70% to 90% observed a single time. This TCR came from a woman aged 55-75 years who had recovered from COVID-19. The chain couples TRBV24-1 to TRBJ1-4, with 8 nucleotides matching TRBD1. The sequenced material came from PBMCs or T cells enriched from blood (not recorded which). CDR3 DNA: TGTGCCACCTCGACAGGGGCTAATGAAAAACTGTTTTTT. The encoded protein is CATSTGANEKLFF.